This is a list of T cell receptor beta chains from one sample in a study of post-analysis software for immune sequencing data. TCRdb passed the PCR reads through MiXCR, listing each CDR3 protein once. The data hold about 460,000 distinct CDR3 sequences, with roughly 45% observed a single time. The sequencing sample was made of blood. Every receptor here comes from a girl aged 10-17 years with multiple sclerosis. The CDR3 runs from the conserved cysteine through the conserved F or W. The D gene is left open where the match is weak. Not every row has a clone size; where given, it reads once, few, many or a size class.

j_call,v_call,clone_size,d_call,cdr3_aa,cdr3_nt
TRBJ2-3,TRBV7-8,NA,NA,CASSFGNLAYF,TGTGCCAGCAGCTTCGGTAACTTGGCGTATTTT
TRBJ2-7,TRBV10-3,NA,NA,CAIAWGPGVIEQYF,TGTGCCATCGCTTGGGGACCCGGGGTCATCGAGCAGTACTTC
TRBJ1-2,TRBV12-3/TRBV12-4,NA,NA,CASSYGGGYGYTF,TGTGCCAGCAGTTACGGGGGGGGCTATGGCTACACCTTC
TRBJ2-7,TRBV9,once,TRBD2,CASSVPGTSGRNEQYF,TGTGCCAGCAGCGTTCCCGGGACTAGCGGGAGAAATGAGCAGTACTTC
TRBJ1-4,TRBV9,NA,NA,CASSANAFGNEKLFF,TGTGCCAGCAGCGCCAACGCATTCGGTAATGAAAAACTGTTTTTT
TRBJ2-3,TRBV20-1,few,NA,CSEEGLTDTQYF,TGCAGCGAGGAGGGCCTAACAGATACGCAGTATTTT
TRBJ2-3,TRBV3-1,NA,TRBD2,CASSRRGLAGGPPSTDTQYF,TGTGCCAGCAGCCGGCGGGGACTAGCGGGAGGGCCTCCCAGCACAGATACGCAGTATTTT
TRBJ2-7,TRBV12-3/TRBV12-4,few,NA,CAGSFSLVGVGEQYF,TGTGCCGGCAGTTTCTCCCTTGTGGGAGTCGGGGAGCAGTACTTC
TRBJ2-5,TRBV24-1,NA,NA,CATSLQETQYF,TGTGCCACCTCACTCCAAGAGACCCAGTACTTC
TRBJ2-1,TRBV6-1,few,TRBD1,CASARDRGRNEQFF,TGTGCCAGCGCGCGGGACAGGGGACGCAATGAGCAGTTCTTC
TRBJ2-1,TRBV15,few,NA,CATSDHGEQFF,TGTGCCACCAGCGATCATGGTGAGCAGTTCTTC
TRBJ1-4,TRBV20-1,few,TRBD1,CSAAGGSDEKLFF,TGCAGTGCGGCAGGGGGCTCGGATGAAAAACTGTTTTTT
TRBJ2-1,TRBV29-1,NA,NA,CSVDAETSYNEQFF,TGCAGCGTTGATGCCGAGACGTCCTACAATGAGCAGTTCTTC
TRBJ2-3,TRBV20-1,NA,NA,CSARGDAGTDTQYF,TGCAGTGCTAGGGGCGACGCGGGCACAGATACGCAGTATTTT
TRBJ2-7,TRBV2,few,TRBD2,CASSEELADYEQYF,TGTGCCAGCAGTGAAGAACTAGCGGACTACGAGCAGTACTTC
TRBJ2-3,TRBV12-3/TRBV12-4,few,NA,CASHSGLGTDTQYF,TGTGCCAGCCATAGCGGTTTGGGCACAGATACGCAGTATTTT
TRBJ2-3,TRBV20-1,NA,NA,CSAGVLGLENTDTQYF,TGCAGTGCTGGAGTCCTTGGGTTAGAGAACACAGATACGCAGTATTTT
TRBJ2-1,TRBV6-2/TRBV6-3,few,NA,CASSYSPVEQFF,TGTGCCAGCAGTTACTCACCGGTTGAGCAGTTCTTC
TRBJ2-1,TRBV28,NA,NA,CASSLGRSKFF,TGTGCCAGCAGTTTAGGTCGCTCCAAGTTCTTC
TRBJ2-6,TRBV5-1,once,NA,CASSSLAGLVSAGANVLTF,TGCGCCAGCAGCTCGCTGGCAGGGTTAGTATCGGCTGGGGCCAACGTCCTGACTTTC
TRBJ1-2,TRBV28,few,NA,CASSRNRIDYGYTF,TGTGCCAGCAGCAGAAACAGGATCGACTATGGCTACACCTTC
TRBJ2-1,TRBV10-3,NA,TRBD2,CATQTSGGYNEQFF,TGTGCCACTCAGACTAGCGGGGGTTACAATGAGCAGTTCTTC
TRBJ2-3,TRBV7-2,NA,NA,CASSKRGGDTQYF,TGTGCCAGCAGCAAAAGAGGGGGGGATACGCAGTATTTT
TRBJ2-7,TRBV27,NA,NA,CASSPRPWGMSSYEQYF,TGTGCCAGCAGTCCTCGGCCTTGGGGGATGTCATCCTACGAGCAGTACTTC
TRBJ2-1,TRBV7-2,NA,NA,CASSQTGWEQFF,TGTGCCAGCAGCCAGACGGGGTGGGAGCAGTTCTTC
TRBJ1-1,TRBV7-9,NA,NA,CASSSNLMNTEAFF,TGTGCCAGCAGCTCTAACCTCATGAACACTGAAGCTTTCTTT
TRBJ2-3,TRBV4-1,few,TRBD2,CASSQEPGRASGRRDTQYF,TGCGCCAGCAGCCAAGAACCGGGGAGGGCTAGCGGGAGAAGAGATACGCAGTATTTT
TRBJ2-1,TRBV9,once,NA,CTSSVGVMLSYEQYF,TGTACCAGCAGCGTAGGGGTTATGTTGTCCTACGAGCAATACTTC
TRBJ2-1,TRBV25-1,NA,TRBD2,CASSEAGLAVNEQFF,TGTGCCAGCAGTGAAGCGGGACTAGCAGTAAATGAGCAGTTCTTC
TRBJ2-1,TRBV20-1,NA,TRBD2,CSARDHQRELNEQFF,TGCAGTGCTAGAGATCACCAGCGGGAGTTGAATGAGCAGTTCTTC
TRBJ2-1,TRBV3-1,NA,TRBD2,CASSQDSGRRANEQFF,TGTGCCAGCAGCCAAGATAGCGGGAGGAGGGCCAATGAGCAGTTCTTC
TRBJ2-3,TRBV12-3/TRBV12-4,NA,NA,CASSSARADTQYF,TGTGCCAGCAGCTCAGCGAGAGCAGATACGCAGTATTTT
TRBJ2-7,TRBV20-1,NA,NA,CSASTSSYEQYF,TGCAGTGCTAGTACTAGCTCCTACGAGCAGTACTTC
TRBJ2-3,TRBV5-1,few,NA,CASSYYPGPKADTQYF,TGCGCCAGCAGCTACTATCCGGGCCCCAAGGCAGATACGCAGTATTTT
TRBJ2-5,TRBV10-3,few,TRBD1,CAITDRGMETQYF,TGTGCCATCACCGACAGGGGGATGGAGACCCAGTACTTC
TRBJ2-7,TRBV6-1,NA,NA,CASSEAIGTTYEQYF,TGTGCCAGCAGTGAAGCGATCGGGACAACCTACGAGCAGTACTTC
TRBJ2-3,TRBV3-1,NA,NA,CASSPLTPDTQYF,TGTGCCAGCAGCCCTCTTACCCCAGATACGCAGTATTTT
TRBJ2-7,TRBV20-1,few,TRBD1,CSARVDRAHEQYF,TGCAGTGCTAGAGTGGACAGGGCCCACGAGCAGTACTTC
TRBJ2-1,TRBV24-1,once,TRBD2,CATSDPKQGAGTRGYYHNEQFF,TGTGCCACCAGTGACCCTAAACAGGGTGCGGGGACTAGGGGGTACTATCACAATGAGCAGTTCTTC
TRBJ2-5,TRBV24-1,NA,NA,CATSDFEGLSAGAETQYF,TGTGCCACCAGTGATTTCGAGGGCCTCTCCGCCGGGGCGGAGACCCAGTACTTC
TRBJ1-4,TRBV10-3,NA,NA,CAISPTGPNEKLFF,TGTGCCATCAGCCCAACAGGCCCTAATGAAAAACTGTTTTTT
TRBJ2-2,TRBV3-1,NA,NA,CASSLGGINTGELFF,TGTGCCAGCAGCCTTGGGGGCATAAACACCGGGGAGCTGTTTTTT
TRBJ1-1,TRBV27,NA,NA,CASSPERGFRAFF,TGTGCCAGCAGCCCCGAAAGGGGCTTTCGGGCTTTCTTT
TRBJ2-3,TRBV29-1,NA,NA,CSVEVPASTDTQYF,TGCAGCGTTGAAGTCCCAGCGTCAACAGATACGCAGTATTTT
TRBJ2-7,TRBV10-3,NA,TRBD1,CAISDLGQGTYEQYF,TGTGCCATCAGTGACTTGGGACAGGGGACCTACGAGCAGTACTTC
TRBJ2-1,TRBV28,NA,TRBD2,CASSQPRRLAGVFGYNEQFF,TGTGCCAGCAGCCAACCCCGGCGACTAGCGGGAGTTTTTGGGTACAATGAGCAGTTCTTC
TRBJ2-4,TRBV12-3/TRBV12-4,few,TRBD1,CASSARQGLAKNIQYF,TGTGCCAGCAGTGCTCGACAGGGGTTAGCCAAAAACATTCAGTACTTC
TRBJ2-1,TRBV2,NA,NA,CASRETLGEQFF,TGTGCCAGCAGGGAAACATTAGGGGAGCAGTTCTTC
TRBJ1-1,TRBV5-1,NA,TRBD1,CASSTGQGSREAFF,TGCGCCAGCAGCACGGGACAGGGGTCCAGGGAAGCTTTCTTT
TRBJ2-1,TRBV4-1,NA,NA,CASSQEGKLLRRGSYNEQFF,TGCGCCAGCAGCCAAGAAGGGAAGCTCCTCCGGCGGGGCTCCTACAATGAGCAGTTCTTC